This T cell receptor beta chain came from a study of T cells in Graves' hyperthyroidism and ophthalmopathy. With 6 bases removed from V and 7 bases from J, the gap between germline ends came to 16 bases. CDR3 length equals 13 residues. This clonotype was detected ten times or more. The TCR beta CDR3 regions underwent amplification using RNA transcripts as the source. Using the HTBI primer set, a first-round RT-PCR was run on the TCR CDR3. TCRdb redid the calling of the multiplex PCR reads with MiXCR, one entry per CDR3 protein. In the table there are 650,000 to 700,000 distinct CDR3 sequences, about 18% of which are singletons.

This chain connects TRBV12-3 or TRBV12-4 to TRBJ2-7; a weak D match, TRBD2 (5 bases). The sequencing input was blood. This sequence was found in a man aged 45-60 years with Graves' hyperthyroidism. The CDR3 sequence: CASRTRAEWEQYF. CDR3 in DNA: TGTGCCAGCAGGACCCGAGCGGAGTGGGAGCAGTACTTC.